These 29 T cell receptor beta chains came from one sample sequenced in a study of shared clonotypes between healthy human individuals. Using immunoSEQ multiplex PCR, the repertoire was profiled, and TCRdb retains in-frame clones only, with some absent. The sample holds roughly 1.5 million clones, around 98% seen once. Source material: naive CD4+ T cells sorted from blood. The subset was: CD45RA+ positively selected. Receptors originate from a young man in good health.

This CDR3 is CASSFPLGDTQYF. The DNA of the CDR3 is TGTGCCAGCAGTTTTCCTCTAGGTGATACGCAGTATTTT. The chain couples TRBV27 to TRBJ2-3; D remains unclear. Germline CDR1 reads MNHEY; CDR2 reads SMNVEV (reference sequence). V was clipped by 3 bases and J by 6 bases, with 10 bases between them. CDR3 length: 13 amino acids.

In its sample, this clone was seen once. V usage is TRBV28 and J usage is TRBJ2-3; D might be TRBD2 (6 bases). Germline V gene data show CDR1 as MDHEN and CDR2 as SYDVKM. This CDR3 comprises 13 residues. V lost 7 bases to trimming and J lost 6 bases, with 14 bases between them. The CDR3 sequence: CASTTGAGDTQYF. The DNA for the CDR3 is TGTGCCAGCACGACGGGAGCGGGCGATACGCAGTATTTT.

This chain uses TRBV2 with TRBJ2-3, with D possibly being TRBD1 (6 bases). Germline V gene data show CDR1 as SNHLY and CDR2 as FYNNEI. CDR3 size: 12 residues. V shed 5 bases and J shed 5 bases, with 8 bases lying between them. DNA of the CDR3: TGTGCCAGCAGTACAGGGATAGATACGCAGTATTTT. This encodes CASSTGIDTQYF.

Of note for this clone: This specimen includes other DNA sequences encoding the same CDR3. V usage is TRBV11-2 and J usage is TRBJ2-1; 11 bases map to TRBD2. Germline loops: CDR1 SGHAT, CDR2 FQNNGV. Germline trimming cut 4 bases from V and 1 base from J; bases unmatched to any gene: 0. There are 15 residues in the CDR3. The CDR3 protein is CASSWTSGSYNEQFF. The CDR3 region has the DNA TGTGCCAGCAGCTGGACTAGCGGGTCCTACAATGAGCAGTTCTTC.

The J gene is TRBJ2-1, the V gene TRBV5-5, with D tentatively TRBD2 (6 bases). Per germline, CDR1 SGHKS and CDR2 YYEKEE (reference sequence). V dropped 0 bases and J dropped 7 bases, with 14 bases sitting between them. This CDR3 region has 15 residues. The CDR3 DNA follows: TGTGCCAGCAGCTTGGTTCGGGGACTCCTAAATGAGCAGTTCTTC. The encoded protein is CASSLVRGLLNEQFF.

On this clone itself: The same CDR3 arises from other DNA sequences in this sample as well. This chain connects TRBV30 to TRBJ1-5; D not resolved. The germline V gene encodes CDR1 GTSNPN and CDR2 SVGIG (reference sequence). The V end lost 1 base, the J end lost 0 bases, and 4 bases lay between the germline ends. The CDR3 runs 13 residues. This CDR3 is CAWSGSSNQPQHF. Here the CDR3 DNA reads TGTGCCTGGAGTGGGAGTAGCAATCAGCCCCAGCATTTT.

The gene calls are TRBV7-9 and TRBJ1-1; D uncertain. Trimming removed 8 bases at V and 1 base at J, with 8 bases between. The CDR3 totals 12 residues. Germline V gives CDR1 SEHNR, CDR2 FQNEAQ (reference sequence). The CDR3 DNA follows: TGTGCCAGCGGGAACAGGAACACTGAAGCTTTCTTT. Protein: CASGNRNTEAFF.

The chain couples TRBV4-2 to TRBJ2-1, with 8 nucleotides matching TRBD1. Germline CDR1 is LGHNA and CDR2 is YNFKEQ. The length of the CDR3 is 13 residues. V was pared by 0 bases and J by 12 bases, with 4 bases of the junction left unmatched. CDR3 nucleotides: TGTGCCAGCAGCCAAGATCGCGGACAGGGGCAGTTCTTC. Its protein product is CASSQDRGQGQFF.

The count of this clone is one. The rearrangement links TRBV11-3 to TRBJ2-7; 9 nucleotides line up with TRBD1. Germline CDR1 SGHNT, CDR2 YENEEA. The trim removed 5 bases at V and 3 bases at J, leaving 8 bases unmatched. This CDR3 region has 15 residues. The DNA of the CDR3 is TGTGCCAGCAGCACACGACAGGGGGGTGTCTACGAGCAGTACTTC. Translation: CASSTRQGGVYEQYF.

The chain employs TRBV15 and TRBJ2-7; TRBD2 might be the D (5 bases). The CDR3 length is 16 residues. Trimming took off 3 bases at V and 2 bases at J, with 17 bases between the two ends. Germline CDR1 and CDR2: LNHNV and YYDKDF (reference sequence). The CDR3 DNA follows: TGTGCCACCAGCAGCGGAGAATCTAAGAGGGCCTACGAGCAGTACTTC. Encoded protein: CATSSGESKRAYEQYF.

CDR3 nucleotides: TGTGCCAGCAGCTTATTTGTGGCAGATACGCAGTATTTT. Its translation: CASSLFVADTQYF. V is TRBV7-9 and J is TRBJ2-3; no firm D call. The CDR3 has 13 residues. The V gene lost 2 bases and the J gene lost 4 bases, with 7 bases spanning the gap. In germline, CDR1 is SEHNR, CDR2 FQNEAQ (reference sequence).

This CDR3 reads CASSSRSGGSEAFF. As DNA, the CDR3 is TGTGCCAGCAGTTCCCGGTCAGGAGGCAGTGAAGCTTTCTTT. The rearrangement links TRBV27 to TRBJ1-1; no clear D gene. The CDR3 is made up of 14 amino acids. Between the trimmed V and J ends, which lost 4 bases and 7 bases, there was a span of 16 bases. Germline V gene sequence: CDR1 MNHEY, CDR2 SMNVEV (reference sequence).

The J gene is TRBJ2-3, the V gene TRBV5-1; TRBD2 agrees at 13 bases. Germline V gene data show CDR1 as SGHRS and CDR2 as YFSETQ. Trimming took 0 bases from V and 1 from J; bases not matched to a gene: 8. CDR3 size: 19 residues. CDR3 DNA sequence: TGCGCCAGCAGCTTGGACGGACTAGCGGGAGCGATGGGCACAGATACGCAGTATTTT. Residues: CASSLDGLAGAMGTDTQYF.

Regarding this clone: This same CDR3 is encoded by further DNA sequences in the sample. V gene TRBV18 combines with J gene TRBJ1-5; D uncertain. V was pared by 0 bases and J by 7 bases, with 10 bases between. The CDR3 has 14 residues. The V gene's germline CDR1 is KGHSH and CDR2 LQKENI. CDR3 region: CASSPPGPGQPQHF. In DNA, the CDR3 is TGTGCCAGCTCACCACCCGGGCCTGGGCAGCCCCAGCATTTT.

This chain joins TRBV18 and TRBJ2-3; 7 bases fit TRBD2. Trimming took 6 bases from V and 4 from J; bases not matched to a gene: 10. This CDR3 region has 15 residues. Per the germline V gene, CDR1 is KGHSH and CDR2 is LQKENI. The CDR3 nucleotides read TGTGCCAGCTCCCCCGGAGTTGGGAGGGCAGATACGCAGTATTTT. Translating it yields CASSPGVGRADTQYF.

This chain connects TRBV30 to TRBJ1-1; D is perhaps TRBD1 (6 bases). The V and J ends lost 0 bases and 8 bases respectively, with 22 bases between them. The CDR3 is 16 amino acids. Germline assignment: CDR1 GTSNPN and CDR2 SVGIG (reference sequence). The CDR3, as DNA: TGTGCCTGGAGTGTACGCTTGATGAGCAGGGGCGCCGAAGCTTTCTTT. Translated, it gives CAWSVRLMSRGAEAFF.

The chain uses TRBV9 and TRBJ2-2, with D unresolved. The CDR3 has 16 residues. Germline V lookup: CDR1 SGDLS, CDR2 YYNGEE. Trimming shortened V by 4 bases and J by 4 bases, and 17 bases separated the two germline ends. The CDR3 nucleotides are TGTGCCAGCAGCACCTTAGGTGCTGGTAGCACCGGGGAGCTGTTTTTT. Protein product: CASSTLGAGSTGELFF.

The genes are TRBV27 and TRBJ2-5, with 7 bases lining up with TRBD1. V lost 4 bases, J lost 6 bases, and 5 bases stayed unmatched. There are 13 residues in the CDR3. In germline, CDR1 is MNHEY, CDR2 SMNVEV (reference sequence). CDR3 sequence (DNA): TGTGCCAGCAGTTACACAGGGGTCAAGACCCAGTACTTC. Translated: CASSYTGVKTQYF.

V and J are TRBV5-6 and TRBJ2-1; TRBD2 agrees at 15 bases. V shed 7 bases, J shed 8 bases, and the junction held 10 bases outside the gene matches. The CDR3 runs 16 residues. Looked up from germline, CDR1 is SGHDT and CDR2 is YYEEEE. The CDR3 loop is CASWGLAGGLHDEQFF. The CDR3 region has the DNA TGTGCCAGCTGGGGACTAGCGGGAGGTCTACACGATGAGCAGTTCTTC.

Of note for this clone: Other DNA variants within this sample encode the same CDR3. This sequence joins TRBV5-1 and TRBJ1-1, with D unclear. The CDR3 covers 14 residues. Between the trimmed V and J ends, which lost 0 bases and 0 bases, there was a span of 6 bases. The germline V gene encodes CDR1 SGHRS and CDR2 YFSETQ. CDR3 amino acids: CASSLAALNTEAFF. The DNA for the CDR3 is TGCGCCAGCAGCTTGGCAGCCTTGAACACTGAAGCTTTCTTT.

The CDR3 nucleotides are TGCGCCAGCAGCTTGGATCGGATCTCCTACGAGCAGTACTTC. Amino acid sequence: CASSLDRISYEQYF. V and J are TRBV5-1 and TRBJ2-7; no definite D call. The germline V gene encodes CDR1 SGHRS and CDR2 YFSETQ. The CDR3 sequence is 14 residues long. V was shortened by 0 bases and J by 0 bases, with 7 bases between the two germline ends. Supplemented by reference TRBV5-1 and TRBJ2-7, the full variable domain reads KAGVTQTPRYLIKTRGQQVTLSCSPISGHRSVSWYQQTPGQGLQFLFEYFSETQRNKGNFPGRFSGRQFSNSRSEMNVSTLELGDSALYLCASSLDRISYEQYFGPGTRLTVT.

The chain couples TRBV7-4 to TRBJ2-7; 7 bases are shared with TRBD2. CDR1 and CDR2 from the germline V gene are SGHVT and SQSDAQ. Trimming cost V 0 bases and J 2 bases; bases outside gene matches: 16. The CDR3 covers 19 residues. The CDR3 DNA reads as TGTGCCAGCAGCTTAGCAGGGCCCCATCCAAGCGGGGTTCCCTACGAGCAGTACTTC. The encoded protein is CASSLAGPHPSGVPYEQYF.

On this clone: In the same sample, other DNA sequences code for this CDR3. The rearrangement links TRBV5-5 to TRBJ2-6; TRBD1 is a possible D gene (6 bases). Germline CDR1 SGHKS, CDR2 YYEKEE (reference sequence). The ends were cut back, 0 bases at V and 2 bases at J, with 6 bases in the middle. The CDR3 runs to 15 residues. The CDR3 sequence is CASSLEGAGANVLTF. CDR3 in DNA: TGTGCCAGCAGCTTGGAGGGGGCTGGGGCCAACGTCCTGACTTTC.

As regards this clone: This specimen includes other DNA sequences encoding the same CDR3. This rearrangement joins TRBV5-1 to TRBJ2-5, with D unresolved. This CDR3 spans 14 amino acids. V lost 0 bases to trimming and J lost 2 bases, with 8 bases between them. Germline loops: CDR1 SGHRS, CDR2 YFSETQ. The CDR3 nucleotides are TGCGCCAGCAGCTTGGCCAGTGTACAAGAGACCCAGTACTTC. As protein: CASSLASVQETQYF.

The rearrangement uses TRBV7-2 and TRBJ1-2, with TRBD1 identical over 7 bases. Germline V gene data show CDR1 as SGHTA and CDR2 as FQGNSA. The CDR3 is made up of 17 amino acids. V trimming: 5 bases; J trimming: 4 bases; junction bases outside the gene matches: 16. The CDR3 DNA reads as TGTGCCAGCAGCCCTGGGGGAGGGGGCACCTTTAGCTATGGCTACACCTTC. Encoded protein: CASSPGGGGTFSYGYTF.

This rearrangement joins TRBV18 to TRBJ2-3, with D unclear. The V and J ends lost 3 bases and 4 bases respectively, with 17 bases between them. The CDR3 sequence is 16 residues long. The germline V gene has CDR1 KGHSH and CDR2 LQKENI. The CDR3 spells CASSPGHTVGSDTQYF. The CDR3 nucleotides are TGTGCCAGCTCACCTGGCCACACGGTAGGGTCAGATACGCAGTATTTT.

The chain links TRBV25-1 to TRBJ1-5; 9 bases are shared with TRBD1. V was clipped by 4 bases and J by 0 bases; unmatched bases: 10. Germline V gives CDR1 MGHDK, CDR2 SYGVNS. This CDR3 has 18 residues. The CDR3 DNA reads as TGTGCCAGCAGTGGACTCACACGGGACAGGGATAGCAATCAGCCCCAGCATTTT. This gives the protein CASSGLTRDRDSNQPQHF.

Comments on this clone: Other DNA sequences in the same sample also yield this CDR3. V usage is TRBV7-9 and J usage is TRBJ1-1, with 8 bases aligning to TRBD1. The ends lost 5 bases at V and 4 bases at J; junction bases unmatched: 3. From germline, CDR1 is SEHNR and CDR2 FQNEAQ (reference sequence). The CDR3 sequence is 13 residues long. CDR3: CASSPQGGTEAFF. For the CDR3, the DNA is TGTGCCAGCAGCCCACAGGGGGGCACTGAAGCTTTCTTT. The full variable domain, completed using reference TRBV7-9 and TRBJ1-1, is DTGVSQNPRHKITKRGQNVTFRCDPISEHNRLYWYRQTLGQGPEFLTYFQNEAQLEKSRLLSDRFSAERPKGSFSTLEIQRTEQGDSAMYLCASSPQGGTEAFFGQGTRLTVV.

This chain links TRBV7-2 with TRBJ2-7; D may be TRBD2 (5 bases). The V gene's germline CDR1 is SGHTA and CDR2 FQGNSA. V lost 0 bases and J lost 7, with 10 bases in between. There are 13 residues in the CDR3. This chain's CDR3 is CASSLAGEGEQYF. DNA of the CDR3: TGTGCCAGCAGCTTAGCCGGGGAAGGGGAGCAGTACTTC.